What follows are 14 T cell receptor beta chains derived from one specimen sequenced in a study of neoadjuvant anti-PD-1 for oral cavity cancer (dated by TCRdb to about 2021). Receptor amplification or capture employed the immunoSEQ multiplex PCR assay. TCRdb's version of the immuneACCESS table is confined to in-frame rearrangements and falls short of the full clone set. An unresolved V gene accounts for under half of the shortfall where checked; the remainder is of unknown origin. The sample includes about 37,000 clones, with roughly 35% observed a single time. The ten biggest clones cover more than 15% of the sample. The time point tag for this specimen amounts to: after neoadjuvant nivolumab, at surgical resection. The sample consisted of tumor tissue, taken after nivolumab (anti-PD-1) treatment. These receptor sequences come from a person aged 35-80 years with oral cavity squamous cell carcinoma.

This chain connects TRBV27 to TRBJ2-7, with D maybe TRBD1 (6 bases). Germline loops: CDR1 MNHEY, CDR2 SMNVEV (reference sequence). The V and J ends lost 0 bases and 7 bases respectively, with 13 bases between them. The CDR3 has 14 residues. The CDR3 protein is CASSLSLQGQEQYF. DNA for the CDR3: TGTGCCAGCAGTTTATCCCTACAGGGTCAGGAGCAGTACTTC.

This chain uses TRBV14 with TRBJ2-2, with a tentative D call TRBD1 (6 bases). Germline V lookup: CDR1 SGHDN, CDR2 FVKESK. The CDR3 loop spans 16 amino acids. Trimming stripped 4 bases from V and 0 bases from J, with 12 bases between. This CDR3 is CASSLTRGANTGELFF. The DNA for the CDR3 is TGTGCCAGCAGCCTTACCAGGGGCGCGAACACCGGGGAGCTGTTTTTT.

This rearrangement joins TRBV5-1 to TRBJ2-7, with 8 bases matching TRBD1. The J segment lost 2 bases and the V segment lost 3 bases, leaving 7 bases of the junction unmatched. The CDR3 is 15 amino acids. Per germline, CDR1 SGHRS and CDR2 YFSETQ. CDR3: CASSSGTGITYEQYF. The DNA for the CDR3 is TGCGCCAGCAGCTCCGGGACAGGCATTACCTACGAGCAGTACTTC.

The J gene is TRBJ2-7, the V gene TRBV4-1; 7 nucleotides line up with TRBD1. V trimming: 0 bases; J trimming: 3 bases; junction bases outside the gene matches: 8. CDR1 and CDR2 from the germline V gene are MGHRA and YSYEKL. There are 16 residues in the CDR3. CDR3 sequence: CASSQDFRTGIYEQYF. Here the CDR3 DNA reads TGCGCCAGCAGCCAAGATTTTCGGACAGGCATCTACGAGCAGTACTTC.

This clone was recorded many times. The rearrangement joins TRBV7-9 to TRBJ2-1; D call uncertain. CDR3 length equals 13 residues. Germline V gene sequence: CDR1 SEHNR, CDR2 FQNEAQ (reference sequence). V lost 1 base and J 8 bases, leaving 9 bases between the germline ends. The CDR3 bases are TGTGCCAGCAGCTTAGACTTGATCCATGAGCAGTTCTTC. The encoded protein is CASSLDLIHEQFF.

This chain's CDR3 is CASSQVGQNYGYTF. CDR3 in DNA: TGTGCCAGCAGCCAAGTGGGCCAGAACTATGGCTACACCTTC. The rearrangement links TRBV4-2 to TRBJ1-2; D is undetermined. The V end lost 1 base, the J end lost 2 bases, and 8 bases lay between the germline ends. Germline lookup yields CDR1 LGHNA and CDR2 YNFKEQ. CDR3 length equals 14 residues.

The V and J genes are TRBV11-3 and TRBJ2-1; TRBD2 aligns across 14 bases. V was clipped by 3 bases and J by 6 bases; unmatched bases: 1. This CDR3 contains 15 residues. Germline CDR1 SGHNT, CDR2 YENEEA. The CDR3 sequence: CASSFGLAGGNEQFF. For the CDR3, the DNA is TGTGCCAGCAGCTTCGGACTAGCGGGAGGCAATGAGCAGTTCTTC.

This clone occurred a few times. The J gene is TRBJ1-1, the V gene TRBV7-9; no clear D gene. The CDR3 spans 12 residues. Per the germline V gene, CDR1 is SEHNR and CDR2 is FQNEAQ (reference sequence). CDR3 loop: CAMGHQNTEAFF. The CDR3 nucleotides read TGTGCTATGGGTCACCAGAACACTGAAGCTTTCTTT. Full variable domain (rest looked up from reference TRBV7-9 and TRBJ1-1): DTGVSQNPRHKITKRGQNVTFRCDPISEHNRLYWYRQTLGQGPEFLTYFQNEAQLEKSRLLSDRFSAERPKGSFSTLEIQRTEQGDSAMYLCAMGHQNTEAFFGQGTRLTVV.

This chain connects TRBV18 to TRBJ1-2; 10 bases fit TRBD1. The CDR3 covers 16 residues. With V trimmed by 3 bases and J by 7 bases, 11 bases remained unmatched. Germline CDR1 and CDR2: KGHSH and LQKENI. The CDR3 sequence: CASSPNSGTGVGGYTF. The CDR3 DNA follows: TGTGCCAGCTCACCTAATTCCGGGACAGGGGTTGGTGGCTACACCTTC.

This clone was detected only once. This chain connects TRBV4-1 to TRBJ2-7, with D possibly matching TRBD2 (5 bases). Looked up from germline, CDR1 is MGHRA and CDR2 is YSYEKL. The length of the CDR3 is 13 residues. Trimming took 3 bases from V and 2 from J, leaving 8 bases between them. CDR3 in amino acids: CASSHDGTYEQYF. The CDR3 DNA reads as TGCGCCAGCAGCCATGACGGGACCTACGAGCAGTACTTC.

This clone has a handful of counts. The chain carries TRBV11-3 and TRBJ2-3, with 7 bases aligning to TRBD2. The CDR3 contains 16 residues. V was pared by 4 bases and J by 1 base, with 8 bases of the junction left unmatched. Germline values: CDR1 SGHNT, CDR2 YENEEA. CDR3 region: CASSSPSGGGTDTQYF. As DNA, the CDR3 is TGTGCCAGCAGCTCACCCTCTGGGGGGGGCACAGATACGCAGTATTTT. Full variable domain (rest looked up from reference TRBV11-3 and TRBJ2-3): EAGVVQSPRYKIIEKKQPVAFWCNPISGHNTLYWYLQNLGQGPELLIRYENEEAVDDSQLPKDRFSAERLKGVDSTLKIQPAELGDSAVYLCASSSPSGGGTDTQYFGPGTRLTVL.

This chain's CDR3 is CASSLVGGQANTEAFF. The CDR3, as DNA: TGTGCCAGCAGCTTAGTGGGGGGACAGGCGAACACTGAAGCTTTCTTT. V gene TRBV7-8 combines with J gene TRBJ1-1; 8 bases match TRBD1. V lost 1 base to trimming and J lost 1 base; unmatched junction nucleotides: 5. This CDR3 contains 16 residues. Germline assignment: CDR1 SGHVS and CDR2 FQNEAQ.

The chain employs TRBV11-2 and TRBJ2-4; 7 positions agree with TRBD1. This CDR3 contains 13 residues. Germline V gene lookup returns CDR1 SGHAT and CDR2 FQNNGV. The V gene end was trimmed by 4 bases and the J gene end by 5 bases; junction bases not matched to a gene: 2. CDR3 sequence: CASSSGQQNIQYF. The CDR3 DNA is TGTGCCAGCAGCTCGGGACAGCAAAACATTCAGTACTTC.

The CDR3 here is CASSHGGPTSGGAYTQYF. The CDR3 coding sequence is TGTGCCAGCAGCCACGGTGGGCCGACTAGCGGGGGGGCCTATACGCAGTATTTT. V gene TRBV11-2 combines with J gene TRBJ2-3, with 14 bases aligning to TRBD2. CDR3 length: 18 amino acids. J lost 7 bases, V lost 5 bases, and 14 bases had no gene match. Germline lookup yields CDR1 SGHAT and CDR2 FQNNGV.